The sequence of this T cell receptor beta chain was determined in a study of response to subunit inactivated influenza vaccine. TCRdb reprocessed the RT-PCR reads with MiXCR, giving one entry per CDR3 protein. This table holds more than 450,000 distinct CDR3 sequences, around 11% found once. This clonotype appeared a few times. The junction had 3 bases not matched to a gene; V was cut back by 3 bases and J by 9 bases. The CDR3 contains 13 residues. The germline CDR1 and CDR2 sequences are SEHNR and FQNEAQ (reference sequence). These data also formed part of another study, on T cells expressing NK-cell markers. From that report: What made the TCR beta cDNA was 5'RACE template switching with UMIs. The eight sequenced donors comprised seven who were HCMV-seropositive and one who was seronegative. Sorting was limited to alpha-beta TCR-expressing T cells with an anti-gamma-delta TCR antibody in several experiments.

This TCR came from a man aged 45-65 years who received an inactivated influenza vaccine. The rearrangement joins TRBV7-9 to TRBJ2-1; 9 nucleotides line up with TRBD2. This material consisted of PBMCs from blood, taken on the day of vaccination. DNA for the CDR3: TGTGCCAGCAGCTTGAGCGGGAGGAGTGAGCAGTTCTTC. It encodes CASSLSGRSEQFF.